These 32 T cell receptor beta chains were sequenced from one sample in a study of control samples from healthy donors and cancer patients. Libraries were prepared by immunoSEQ multiplex PCR; TCRdb keeps only in-frame clonotypes and omits some of them. The sample holds 150,000 to 160,000 clones; roughly 92% are singletons and the top ten take around 2.2%. The sequenced sample consisted of blood. Receptor source: a man between 50 and 59 years old in good health.

A note on this clone: Given the absence of the conserved phenylalanine or tryptophan at the CDR3 end, a read error is likely. No DNA is shown, since the ends of the CDR3 on it are uncertain; the CDR3 is the one TCRdb lists. The chain carries TRBV5-1 and TRBJ1-1; TRBD1, the table's D call, was not compared with the DNA. Looked up from germline, CDR1 is SGHRS and CDR2 is YFSETQ. The CDR3 has 13 residues if both end residues are counted. The CDR3 loop is CASSFLGQGLTST.

The CDR3 nucleotides are TGTGCCAGCAGCTTCACTAGCGGAATCACAGATACGCAGTATTTT. It is translated as CASSFTSGITDTQYF. The chain combines TRBV11-2 with TRBJ2-3; TRBD2 matches at 8 bases. The germline CDR1 and CDR2 sequences are SGHAT and FQNNGV. V dropped 3 bases and J dropped 2; count of bases not matched to a gene: 4. The CDR3 spans 15 residues.

V gene TRBV4-1 combines with J gene TRBJ2-7; 11 bases agree with TRBD2. The germline V gene encodes CDR1 MGHRA and CDR2 YSYEKL. The CDR3 runs to 15 residues. V lost 4 bases, J lost 2 bases, and 4 bases stayed unmatched. The CDR3 nucleotides read TGCGCCAGCAGCCCGGGACTAGCGGTGACCTACGAGCAGTACTTC. Translating gives CASSPGLAVTYEQYF.

The CDR3 spells CASSLDEAAGGTFF. The CDR3 nucleotides read TGCGCCAGCAGCTTGGACGAGGCGGCAGGGGGAACTTTCTTT. This chain links TRBV5-1 with TRBJ1-1, with 7 bases fitting TRBD1. J was trimmed by 12 bases and V by 0 bases; bases with no gene match: 11. The CDR3 extends over 14 amino acids. The germline CDR1 and CDR2 sequences are SGHRS and YFSETQ.

The chain uses TRBV7-9 and TRBJ2-7, with TRBD1 identical over 8 bases. Losses at the gene ends were 5 bases for V and 5 bases for J; bases not matched to a gene: 5. The germline V gene has CDR1 SEHNR and CDR2 FQNEAQ (reference sequence). This CDR3 contains 13 residues. The CDR3 loop is CASSLLTGDEQYF. CDR3 bases: TGTGCCAGCAGCCTCTTGACAGGGGACGAGCAGTACTTC.

The chain couples TRBV10-3 to TRBJ2-3, with TRBD2 identical over 10 bases. This CDR3 is built from 14 residues. Germline values: CDR1 ENHRY, CDR2 SYGVKD. V shed 7 bases, J shed 2 bases, and the junction held 3 bases outside the gene matches. CDR3 DNA sequence: TGTGCCATCAAAACTAGCGGGGCCACAGATACGCAGTATTTT. This codes for CAIKTSGATDTQYF.

This rearrangement joins TRBV18 to TRBJ2-1; 15 positions match TRBD2. V shed 0 bases and J 1 base; nucleotides not matched to a gene: 7. The germline gives CDR1 KGHSH, CDR2 LQKENI. The CDR3 is 20 residues long. CDR3 sequence reads: CASSPPGGLAGGKSYNEQFF. The CDR3 coding sequence is TGTGCCAGCTCACCACCGGGGGGACTAGCGGGAGGAAAGTCCTACAATGAGCAGTTCTTC. Complete variable domain (other parts from reference TRBV18 and TRBJ2-1): NAGVMQNPRHLVRRRGQEARLRCSPMKGHSHVYWYRQLPEEGLKFMVYLQKENIIDESGMPKERFSAEFPKEGPSILRIQQVVRGDSAAYFCASSPPGGLAGGKSYNEQFFGPGTRLTVL.

In its sample, this clone was seen once. The V gene is TRBV5-1, the J gene TRBJ2-7, with TRBD2 as a possible D gene (6 bases). The CDR3 is 15 residues long. Germline CDR1 reads SGHRS; CDR2 reads YFSETQ. Trimming removed 0 bases from V and 7 bases from J, with 17 bases in between. The CDR3 region has the DNA TGCGCCAGCAGCTTGGGTCGAGGGCAGGAGGGTGAGCAGTACTTC. Encoded protein: CASSLGRGQEGEQYF. The entire variable domain, with the rest obtained from reference TRBV5-1 and TRBJ2-7, is as follows: KAGVTQTPRYLIKTRGQQVTLSCSPISGHRSVSWYQQTPGQGLQFLFEYFSETQRNKGNFPGRFSGRQFSNSRSEMNVSTLELGDSALYLCASSLGRGQEGEQYFGPGTRLTVT.

The rearrangement links TRBV27 to TRBJ2-5; 7 nucleotides agree with TRBD2. V shed 2 bases, J shed 0 bases, and the junction held 3 bases outside the gene matches. The CDR3 runs 15 residues. Germline values: CDR1 MNHEY, CDR2 SMNVEV (reference sequence). CDR3 DNA sequence: TGTGCCAGCAGTTTAGGCGGGAGTTACCAAGAGACCCAGTACTTC. Translated: CASSLGGSYQETQYF.

This clone was detected only once. The chain carries TRBV11-2 and TRBJ1-6, with TRBD1 matching 12 bases. V was pared by 6 bases and J by 9 bases, with 6 bases of the junction left unmatched. The CDR3 runs to 15 residues. Germline-derived CDR1 and CDR2 are SGHAT and FQNNGV. In nucleotides, the CDR3 is TGTGCCAGCAGTTCGAGGGACAGGGGGCGTTCACCCCTCCACTTT. It yields the protein CASSSRDRGRSPLHF.

The chain has TRBV29-1 and TRBJ2-1, with D uncertain. With 6 bases removed from V and 2 bases from J, the gap between germline ends came to 11 bases. Germline assignment: CDR1 SQVTM and CDR2 ANQGSEA. The CDR3 runs 13 residues. The CDR3 loop reads CSVTTETYNEQFF. The DNA for the CDR3 is TGCAGCGTCACAACAGAGACCTACAATGAGCAGTTCTTC.

The chain carries TRBV12-3 or TRBV12-4 and TRBJ1-1, with D tentatively TRBD1 (5 bases). The CDR3 sequence is 11 residues long. V was cut by 8 bases and J by 11 bases, with 15 bases left in between. CDR3 nucleotide sequence: TGTGCCAGCCGAGTGGACACTTCGGCTTTCTTT. Translating gives CASRVDTSAFF.

The chain links TRBV18 to TRBJ2-5, with a weak D call TRBD1 (5 bases). V gave up 5 bases and J gave up 2 bases, with 9 bases separating them. Germline loops: CDR1 KGHSH, CDR2 LQKENI. The CDR3 has 13 amino acids. The CDR3 here is CASSGNRQETQYF. The CDR3 nucleotides read TGTGCCAGCTCAGGTAACAGGCAAGAGACCCAGTACTTC.

In DNA form, the CDR3 reads TGTGCCAGTACCGAACGGACTGGTTATGGCTACACCTTC. Protein sequence: CASTERTGYGYTF. The chain joins TRBV19 to TRBJ1-2; unclear D gene. The CDR3 is made up of 13 amino acids. The germline V gene encodes CDR1 LNHDA and CDR2 SQIVND (reference sequence). V dropped 7 bases and J dropped 5 bases, with 14 bases sitting between them.

The table lists this clone with a count of one. This chain uses TRBV27 with TRBJ1-5, with D unclear. Germline CDR1 is MNHEY and CDR2 is SMNVEV (reference sequence). The CDR3 is made up of 15 amino acids. V shed 4 bases and J shed 0 bases, with 10 bases lying between them. This CDR3 is CASSSHFSSNQPQHF. CDR3 coding DNA: TGTGCCAGCAGTTCTCACTTCAGTAGCAATCAGCCCCAGCATTTT.

For the CDR3, the DNA is TGCGCCAGCAGCCAAGGACAGGGGATGTTTTTACAAGAGACCCAGTACTTC. Translated, it gives CASSQGQGMFLQETQYF. The rearrangement uses TRBV4-1 and TRBJ2-5, with TRBD1 matching over 8 bases. Germline values: CDR1 MGHRA, CDR2 YSYEKL. This CDR3 is 17 amino acids long. The V and J ends lost 1 base and 2 bases, in that order; junction bases with no gene match: 9.

The V gene is TRBV15, the J gene TRBJ2-3; D remains ambiguous. Germline assignment: CDR1 LNHNV and CDR2 YYDKDF (reference sequence). The ends were cut back, 3 bases at V and 5 bases at J, with 12 bases in the middle. This CDR3 spans 14 amino acids. The CDR3 DNA reads as TGTGCCACCAGCAGGTCAGGAACTCGAGATACGCAGTATTTT. It specifies CATSRSGTRDTQYF.

V is TRBV7-9 and J is TRBJ1-1, with D possibly matching TRBD1 (5 bases). CDR1 is SEHNR, CDR2 FQNEAQ, per germline (reference sequence). The CDR3 consists of 17 residues. V shed 2 bases and J shed 4 bases, with 20 bases lying between them. CDR3 in amino acids: CASSLSRGVGLGTEAFF. The CDR3 coding sequence is TGTGCCAGCAGCTTAAGTAGAGGGGTGGGTTTGGGCACTGAAGCTTTCTTT.

The rearrangement links TRBV7-9 to TRBJ2-3, with D tentatively TRBD2 (6 bases). Per the germline V gene, CDR1 is SEHNR and CDR2 is FQNEAQ (reference sequence). There are 14 residues in the CDR3. V lost 5 bases and J lost 2, with 11 bases in between. Written as DNA, the CDR3 is TGTGCCAGCAGCGCGGGAAGGGTCACAGATACGCAGTATTTT. This codes for CASSAGRVTDTQYF.

V and J are TRBV28 and TRBJ1-2; 9 bases agree with TRBD1. This CDR3 contains 15 residues. The germline CDR1 and CDR2 sequences are MDHEN and SYDVKM. After removal of 5 bases from V and 2 bases from J, the junction contained 6 bases not matched to a gene. In DNA, the CDR3 is TGTGCCAGCAGTACAGGGGGCGAAATGAACTATGGCTACACCTTC. The encoded protein is CASSTGGEMNYGYTF.

The gene calls are TRBV2 and TRBJ1-4; maybe TRBD1 (6 bases). Germline CDR1 reads SNHLY; CDR2 reads FYNNEI. The CDR3 consists of 14 residues. V dropped 4 bases and J dropped 10 bases, with 16 bases sitting between them. This chain's CDR3 is CASSGQVPAGKLFF. In DNA, the CDR3 is TGTGCCAGCAGTGGACAGGTTCCCGCAGGAAAACTGTTTTTT.

The rearrangement uses TRBV3-1 (or the pseudogene TRBV3-2) and TRBJ2-2, with 7 bases aligning to TRBD1. This CDR3 contains 14 residues. Germline trimming cut 2 bases from V and 6 bases from J; bases unmatched to any gene: 3. CDR1 and CDR2 (germline): LGHDT, YNNKEL (reference sequence). The CDR3 sequence is CASSQIRGSGELFF. CDR3 bases: TGTGCCAGCAGCCAAATCAGGGGGTCCGGGGAGCTGTTTTTT.

The chain has TRBV15 and TRBJ1-2; 7 nucleotides agree with TRBD1. V lost 0 bases, J lost 6 bases, and 1 base stayed unmatched. The germline CDR1 and CDR2 sequences are LNHNV and YYDKDF (reference sequence). The CDR3 is 13 amino acids. CDR3 residues: CATSRETGNGYTF. Written as DNA, the CDR3 is TGTGCCACCAGCAGAGAGACAGGGAATGGCTACACCTTC.

The CDR3 region is CASSPYRGPGGDYTF. DNA of the CDR3: TGCGCCAGCAGCCCATACCGGGGACCAGGGGGGGACTACACCTTC. The V gene is TRBV5-1, the J gene TRBJ1-2; the match to TRBD1 covers 7 bases. The CDR3 has 15 amino acids. CDR1 is SGHRS, CDR2 YFSETQ, per germline. Trimming removed 4 bases from V and 10 bases from J; junction bases left unmatched: 16.

This clone was recorded only once. The V call is TRBV19, the J call TRBJ1-5; D is unresolved. The CDR3 runs 19 residues. Germline CDR1 and CDR2: LNHDA and SQIVND (reference sequence). The V end was cut by 7 bases, the J end by 5 bases, with 30 bases between. CDR3 in amino acids: CASTLSWAGGTGRDQPQHF. In DNA form, the CDR3 reads TGTGCCAGTACCCTCTCTTGGGCAGGAGGTACGGGTAGAGATCAGCCCCAGCATTTT.

This chain links TRBV7-2 with TRBJ2-4, with 10 bases fitting TRBD2. After removal of 5 bases from V and 6 bases from J, the junction contained 7 bases not matched to a gene. Germline V gene lookup returns CDR1 SGHTA and CDR2 FQGNSA. CDR3 size: 15 residues. The CDR3, as DNA: TGTGCCAGCAGCCTACCTAGCGGGAGCGCAAACATTCAGTACTTC. Translated: CASSLPSGSANIQYF.

This clone appeared once. The chain combines TRBV18 with TRBJ1-2, with D hard to call. Germline CDR1 is KGHSH and CDR2 is LQKENI. The CDR3 runs to 14 residues. The V end was cut by 2 bases, the J end by 4 bases, with 11 bases between. CDR3 region: CASSPGGTAYGYTF. The CDR3 DNA follows: TGTGCCAGCTCACCAGGAGGCACAGCCTATGGCTACACCTTC.

The chain joins TRBV20-1 to TRBJ2-7, with D tentatively TRBD2 (6 bases). There are 11 residues in the CDR3. The germline gives CDR1 DFQATT, CDR2 SNEGSKA (reference sequence). V was shortened by 6 bases and J by 6 bases, with 12 bases between the two germline ends. CDR3 nucleotides: TGCAGTGCCCCGAGGGGAGGCGAGCAGTACTTC. Translating gives CSAPRGGEQYF.

This clone was observed a handful of times. This chain links TRBV25-1 with TRBJ1-6; no clear D gene. This CDR3 is built from 16 residues. CDR1 is MGHDK and CDR2 is SYGVNS in the germline V gene. The V end lost 3 bases, the J end lost 3 bases, and 12 bases lay between the germline ends. This CDR3 reads CASSDGSSHYNSPLHF. The CDR3 DNA reads as TGTGCCAGCAGTGATGGATCTTCGCACTATAATTCACCCCTCCACTTT.

The CDR3 DNA is TGCGCCAGCAGCGCGGGACTAGCGGCAAAAGAGACCCAGTACTTC. Protein product: CASSAGLAAKETQYF. The J gene is TRBJ2-5, the V gene TRBV5-1; 11 nucleotides line up with TRBD2. V dropped 4 bases and J dropped 3; count of bases not matched to a gene: 5. This CDR3 region has 15 residues. Germline-derived CDR1 and CDR2 are SGHRS and YFSETQ.

This sequence joins TRBV18 and TRBJ1-1; 9 nucleotides agree with TRBD1. Germline lookup yields CDR1 KGHSH and CDR2 LQKENI. CDR3 size: 14 residues. With V trimmed by 2 bases and J by 8 bases, 6 bases remained unmatched. This chain's CDR3 is CASSPAPGTGEAFF. The CDR3 nucleotides are TGTGCCAGCTCACCAGCCCCCGGGACAGGGGAAGCTTTCTTT.

The table lists this clone with a few counts. The chain recombines TRBV6-5 with TRBJ2-7; TRBD2 agrees at 8 bases. Germline assignment: CDR1 MNHEY and CDR2 SVGAGI. Trimming took 4 bases from V and 3 from J; bases not matched to a gene: 11. This CDR3 contains 16 residues. The CDR3 is CASSSPTTGLGYEQYF. CDR3 nucleotide sequence: TGTGCCAGCAGTTCCCCCACGACGGGACTAGGCTACGAGCAGTACTTC.